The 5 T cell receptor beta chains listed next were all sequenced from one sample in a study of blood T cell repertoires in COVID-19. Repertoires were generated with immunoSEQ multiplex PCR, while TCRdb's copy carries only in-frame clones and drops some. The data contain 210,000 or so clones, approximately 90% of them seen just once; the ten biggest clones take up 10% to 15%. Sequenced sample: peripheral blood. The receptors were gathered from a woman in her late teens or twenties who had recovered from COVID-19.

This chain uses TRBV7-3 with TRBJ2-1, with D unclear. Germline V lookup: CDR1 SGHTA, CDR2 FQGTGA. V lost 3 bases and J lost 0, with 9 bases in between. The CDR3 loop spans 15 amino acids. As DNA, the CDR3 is TGTGCCAGCAGCTTGGTTCATAGCTCCTACAATGAGCAGTTCTTC. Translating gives CASSLVHSSYNEQFF.

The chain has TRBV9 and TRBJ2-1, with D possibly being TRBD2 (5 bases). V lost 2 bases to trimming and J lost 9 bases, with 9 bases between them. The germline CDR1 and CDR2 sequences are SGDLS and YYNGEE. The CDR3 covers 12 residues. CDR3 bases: TGTGCCAGCAGCGTCAGCGGCCGTGAGCAGTTCTTC. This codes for CASSVSGREQFF.

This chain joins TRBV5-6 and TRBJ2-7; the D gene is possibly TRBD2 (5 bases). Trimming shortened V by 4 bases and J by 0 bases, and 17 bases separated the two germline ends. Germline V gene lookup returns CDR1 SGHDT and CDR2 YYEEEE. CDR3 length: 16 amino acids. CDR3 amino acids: CASSPGVRDNSYEQYF. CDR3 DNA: TGTGCCAGCAGCCCCGGGGTACGTGACAACTCCTACGAGCAGTACTTC.

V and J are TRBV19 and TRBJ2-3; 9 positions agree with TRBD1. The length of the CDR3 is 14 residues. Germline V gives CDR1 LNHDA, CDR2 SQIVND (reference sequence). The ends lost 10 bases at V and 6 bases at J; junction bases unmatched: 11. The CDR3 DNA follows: TGTGCCACTAACCACAGGGGGCAGGGGGATACGCAGTATTTT. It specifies CATNHRGQGDTQYF.

The CDR3 bases are TGCGCCAGCAGCCAAGGCCCCGGGGGGGGCGAGCAGTACTTC. The encoded protein is CASSQGPGGGEQYF. The V and J genes are TRBV4-1 and TRBJ2-7; 8 bases agree with TRBD2. The CDR3 runs 14 residues. V shed 1 base and J 6 bases; nucleotides not matched to a gene: 5. CDR1 and CDR2 from the germline V gene are MGHRA and YSYEKL.